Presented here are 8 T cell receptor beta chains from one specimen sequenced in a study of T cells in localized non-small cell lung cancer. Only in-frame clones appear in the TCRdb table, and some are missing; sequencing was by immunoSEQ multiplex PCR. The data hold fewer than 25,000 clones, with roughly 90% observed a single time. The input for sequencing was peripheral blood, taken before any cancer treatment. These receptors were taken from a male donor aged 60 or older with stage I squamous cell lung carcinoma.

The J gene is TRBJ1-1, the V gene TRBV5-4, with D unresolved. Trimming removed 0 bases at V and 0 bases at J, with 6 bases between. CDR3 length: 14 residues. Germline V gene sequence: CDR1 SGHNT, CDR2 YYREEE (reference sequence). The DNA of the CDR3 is TGTGCCAGCAGCTTGGACTTTATGAACACTGAAGCTTTCTTT. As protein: CASSLDFMNTEAFF.

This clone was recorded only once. The CDR3 sequence: CASSVLQGAYEKLFF. The CDR3 DNA sequence: TGTGCCAGTAGTGTCCTCCAGGGGGCCTATGAAAAACTGTTTTTT. This sequence joins TRBV19 and TRBJ1-4; 8 bases align to TRBD1. The trim removed 5 bases at V and 6 bases at J, leaving 8 bases unmatched. Germline V CDR1 and CDR2: LNHDA, SQIVND (reference sequence). The CDR3 has 15 amino acids.

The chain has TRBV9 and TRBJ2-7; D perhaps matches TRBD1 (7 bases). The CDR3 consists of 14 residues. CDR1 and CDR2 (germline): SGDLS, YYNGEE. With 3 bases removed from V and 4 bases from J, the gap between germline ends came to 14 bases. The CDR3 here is CASSARQGGYEQYF. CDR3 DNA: TGTGCCAGCAGCGCTCGACAGGGAGGATACGAGCAGTACTTC.

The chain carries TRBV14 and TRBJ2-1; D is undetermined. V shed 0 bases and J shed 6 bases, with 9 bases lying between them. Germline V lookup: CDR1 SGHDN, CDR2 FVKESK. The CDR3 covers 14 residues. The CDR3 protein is CASSQERQSNEQFF. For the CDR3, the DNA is TGTGCCAGCAGCCAAGAAAGGCAGTCCAATGAGCAGTTCTTC.

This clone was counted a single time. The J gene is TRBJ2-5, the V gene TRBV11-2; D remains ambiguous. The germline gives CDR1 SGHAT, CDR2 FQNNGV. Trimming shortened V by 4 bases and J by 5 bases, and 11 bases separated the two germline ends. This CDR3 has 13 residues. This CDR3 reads CASSSVGPETQYF. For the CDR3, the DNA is TGTGCCAGCAGCTCTGTCGGACCGGAGACCCAGTACTTC. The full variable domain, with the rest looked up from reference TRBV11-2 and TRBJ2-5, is EAGVAQSPRYKIIEKRQSVAFWCNPISGHATLYWYQQILGQGPKLLIQFQNNGVVDDSQLPKDRFSAERLKGVDSTLKIQPAKLEDSAVYLCASSSVGPETQYFGPGTRLLVL.

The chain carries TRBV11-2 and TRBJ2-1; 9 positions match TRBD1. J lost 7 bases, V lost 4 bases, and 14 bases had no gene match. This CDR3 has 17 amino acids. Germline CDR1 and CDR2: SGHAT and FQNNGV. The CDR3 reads CASSYQLPGQGSNEQFF. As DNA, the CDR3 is TGTGCCAGCAGCTACCAGCTACCGGGACAGGGATCTAATGAGCAGTTCTTC.

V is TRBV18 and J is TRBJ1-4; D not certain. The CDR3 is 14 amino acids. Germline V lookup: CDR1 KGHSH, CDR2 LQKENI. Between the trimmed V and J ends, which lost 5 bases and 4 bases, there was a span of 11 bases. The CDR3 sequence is CASSSGGFNEKLFF. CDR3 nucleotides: TGTGCCAGCTCATCCGGAGGTTTTAATGAAAAACTGTTTTTT. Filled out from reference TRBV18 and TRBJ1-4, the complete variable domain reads NAGVMQNPRHLVRRRGQEARLRCSPMKGHSHVYWYRQLPEEGLKFMVYLQKENIIDESGMPKERFSAEFPKEGPSILRIQQVVRGDSAAYFCASSSGGFNEKLFFGSGTQLSVL.

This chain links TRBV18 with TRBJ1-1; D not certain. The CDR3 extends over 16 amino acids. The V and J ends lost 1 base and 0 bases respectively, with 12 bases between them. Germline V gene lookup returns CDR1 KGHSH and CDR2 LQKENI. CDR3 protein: CASSPLNSAMNTEAFF. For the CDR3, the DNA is TGTGCCAGCTCACCACTTAACAGTGCCATGAACACTGAAGCTTTCTTT.